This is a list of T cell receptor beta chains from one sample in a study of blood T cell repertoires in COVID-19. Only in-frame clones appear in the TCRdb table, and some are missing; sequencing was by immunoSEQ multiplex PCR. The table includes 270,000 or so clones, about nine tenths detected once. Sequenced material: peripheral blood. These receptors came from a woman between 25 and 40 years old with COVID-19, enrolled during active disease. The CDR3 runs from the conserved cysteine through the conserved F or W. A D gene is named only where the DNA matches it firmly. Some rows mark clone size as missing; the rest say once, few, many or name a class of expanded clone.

TGTGCCAGCAGTACGAGGTCTGGGGCCAACGTCCTGACTTTC,CASSTRSGANVLTF,once,TRBJ2-6,NA,TRBV6-5
TGTGCCAGCAGCGGATCGGGAGGGGGGTTTCCTAGCACAGATACGCAGTATTTT,CASSGSGGGFPSTDTQYF,once,TRBJ2-3,TRBD2,TRBV3-1/TRBV3-2
TGCGCCAGCAGTGTTCAGATCGACGAGCAGTACTTC,CASSVQIDEQYF,NA,TRBJ2-7,NA,TRBV10-1
TGTGCCAGTAGTGCAGGGCGAGATGAGCAGTTCTTC,CASSAGRDEQFF,once,TRBJ2-1,NA,TRBV19
TGTGCCAGTAGTTGGGCCAGGCAGGGAAGGCCAGGAGACACTGAAGCTTTCTTT,CASSWARQGRPGDTEAFF,NA,TRBJ1-1,NA,TRBV19
TGCGCCAGCAGCTTGGAAGGGGCGCGGTTCTATGGCTACACCTTC,CASSLEGARFYGYTF,few,TRBJ1-2,NA,TRBV5-1
TGTGCCAGTAGTCCCGGACAGGGGCTGAACACTGAAGCTTTCTTT,CASSPGQGLNTEAFF,NA,TRBJ1-1,TRBD1,TRBV19
TGTGCCAGCAGCCGACCGGAAGGGGTCACAGATACGCAGTATTTT,CASSRPEGVTDTQYF,NA,TRBJ2-3,NA,TRBV7-9
TGTGCCAGCTCCCGAGGCAGGGCCGAGACCCAGTACTTC,CASSRGRAETQYF,NA,TRBJ2-5,NA,TRBV11-2
TGTGCCAGCAGCTCGTTCTCAGGCGTTAACTATGGCTACACCTTC,CASSSFSGVNYGYTF,NA,TRBJ1-2,NA,TRBV7-9
TGTGCCAGCAGCTTGAAGACAGGGTCGGATGAGCAGTTCTTC,CASSLKTGSDEQFF,NA,TRBJ2-1,TRBD1,TRBV5-4
TGCGCCAGCAGCCTAACCGGGACAGGATCCTACGAGCAGTACTTC,CASSLTGTGSYEQYF,NA,TRBJ2-7,TRBD1,TRBV5-1
TGTGCCAGCAGCGTGACAGATAATTCACCCCTCCACTTT,CASSVTDNSPLHF,NA,TRBJ1-6,NA,TRBV9
TGTGCCAGCAGCCAAGGTGGGACTAGCGGCCACCAAGAGACCCAGTACTTC,CASSQGGTSGHQETQYF,NA,TRBJ2-5,TRBD2,TRBV3-1/TRBV3-2
TGCGCCAGCAGCCTTAGACAGGACGGACCCATATACAATGAGCAGTTCTTC,CASSLRQDGPIYNEQFF,once,TRBJ2-1,NA,TRBV4-1
TGTGCCAGCAGCTTATCAGGACAGGGGTACTCCTACGAGCAGTACTTC,CASSLSGQGYSYEQYF,NA,TRBJ2-7,TRBD1,TRBV7-8
TGTGCCAGCAGTGAAGGTCCGGGGGGCTACACCTTC,CASSEGPGGYTF,NA,TRBJ1-2,NA,TRBV2
TGCGCCAGCAGTGAGGTCGGGTACAATGAGCAGTTCTTC,CASSEVGYNEQFF,NA,TRBJ2-1,NA,TRBV10-1
TGTGCCAGCAGCTTTGGTGGACAGACGAACACTGAAGCTTTCTTT,CASSFGGQTNTEAFF,NA,TRBJ1-1,NA,TRBV11-2
TGTGCCAGCAGCTTGTTGATAACGGGGGTCGGGAATGAGCAGTTCTTC,CASSLLITGVGNEQFF,NA,TRBJ2-1,NA,TRBV5-4
TGCGCCAGCAGCTTAGGAACAGGGTCCGGGGAGCTGTTTTTT,CASSLGTGSGELFF,NA,TRBJ2-2,NA,TRBV5-1
TGTGCCAGCAGTCTACGGTGGAACACTGAAGCTTTCTTT,CASSLRWNTEAFF,NA,TRBJ1-1,NA,TRBV6-4
TGTGCCAGTCGGGGAGGGGGGGCTAGCACAGATACGCAGTATTTT,CASRGGGASTDTQYF,NA,TRBJ2-3,NA,TRBV19
TGTGCCAGCAGTGAGGACAGGGGAAGGGGAGAGCAGTACTTC,CASSEDRGRGEQYF,NA,TRBJ2-7,TRBD1,TRBV6-1
TGTGCCAGCAGCCAGGACAGGGGACCCTATGGCTACACCTTC,CASSQDRGPYGYTF,NA,TRBJ1-2,TRBD1,TRBV5-5
TGCGCCAGCAGCCTCGGGACAGGGGTAGGAGGTACGCAGTATTTT,CASSLGTGVGGTQYF,NA,TRBJ2-3,TRBD1,TRBV5-1
TGTGCCAGCAGTTCACCGGGACTTTACAATGAGCAGTTCTTC,CASSSPGLYNEQFF,NA,TRBJ2-1,NA,TRBV27
TGTGCCATCAACGGACAGGGGGAATCAGATACGCAGTATTTT,CAINGQGESDTQYF,NA,TRBJ2-3,TRBD1,TRBV10-3
TGTGCCAGCAGCTATCTAGCGGGGGAACCCTACAATGAGCAGTTCTTC,CASSYLAGEPYNEQFF,NA,TRBJ2-1,TRBD2,TRBV11-3
TGTGCCAGCAGTTCGTTGGACAACGCGAGGGAGCAGTACTTC,CASSSLDNAREQYF,NA,TRBJ2-7,NA,TRBV27
TGTGCCAGCAGTCGACCCCGCGCGGGGGATGCCTACGAGCAGTACTTC,CASSRPRAGDAYEQYF,NA,TRBJ2-7,TRBD2,TRBV28
TGTGCCAGCAGCTTATCGGGGTCCTACGAGCAGTACTTC,CASSLSGSYEQYF,NA,TRBJ2-7,NA,TRBV7-8
TGTGCCAGTAGTATGGAGGGGGGGCTGGGGACAGATACGCAGTATTTT,CASSMEGGLGTDTQYF,NA,TRBJ2-3,NA,TRBV19
TGTGCCAGCAGTACGACAGTGTCGTCCGAAAAACTGTTTTTT,CASSTTVSSEKLFF,once,TRBJ1-4,NA,TRBV6-5
TGTGCCTGGAGTGATGTACAGGGAACTAACTATGGCTACACCTTC,CAWSDVQGTNYGYTF,NA,TRBJ1-2,NA,TRBV30
TGTGCCAGTAGTATTGACACACGAAGCACAGATACGCAGTATTTT,CASSIDTRSTDTQYF,NA,TRBJ2-3,NA,TRBV19
TGTGCCAGCAGCTTAGGGAACAGGGGACTCGATGAAAAACTGTTTTTT,CASSLGNRGLDEKLFF,NA,TRBJ1-4,TRBD1,TRBV7-6
TGTGCCTGGTTCCGGACTAGCGGGGGACCCTACGAGCAGTACTTC,CAWFRTSGGPYEQYF,NA,TRBJ2-7,TRBD2,TRBV30
TGTGCCAGCAGCCAAGGCTTCTTAGTCGGGAGCAATCAGCCCCAGCATTTT,CASSQGFLVGSNQPQHF,NA,TRBJ1-5,NA,TRBV3-1/TRBV3-2
TGTGCCAGCAGTTTTACAGGCACTTCCCACAATGAGCAGTTCTTC,CASSFTGTSHNEQFF,once,TRBJ2-1,NA,TRBV9
TGTGCCAGCAGTTACACCGGGACTCTTTCTAACTATGGCTACACCTTC,CASSYTGTLSNYGYTF,once,TRBJ1-2,NA,TRBV6-5
TGTGCCAGCAGCCAAGATTTAGGGGGTAAGCAGTACTTC,CASSQDLGGKQYF,NA,TRBJ2-7,NA,TRBV3-1/TRBV3-2
TGTGCCAGCAGTTGGCGGGACAGAATCTACGAGCAGTACTTC,CASSWRDRIYEQYF,NA,TRBJ2-7,NA,TRBV27
TGTGCCAGCAGCTATCCGGGACAGGGGGGAAAACTGTTTTTT,CASSYPGQGGKLFF,once,TRBJ1-4,TRBD1,TRBV28
TGTGCCAGCAGCGTAGCGGTCCAGGGCTACGAGCAGTACTTC,CASSVAVQGYEQYF,few,TRBJ2-7,NA,TRBV9
TGTGCCAGCAGTCATCGACAGGGGGCGGGCTATGGCTACACCTTC,CASSHRQGAGYGYTF,NA,TRBJ1-2,TRBD1,TRBV27
TGTGCCAGCAGTGAGGGACTCTGGGGCTACGAGCAGTACTTC,CASSEGLWGYEQYF,NA,TRBJ2-7,NA,TRBV6-1
TGTGCCAGCAGCACGGACAGGAGCTCCTATAATTCACCCCTCCACTTT,CASSTDRSSYNSPLHF,NA,TRBJ1-6,TRBD1,TRBV11-2
TGTGCCAGCAGTGTACCGGGACTGACTCCTTACGGGGAGCTGTTTTTT,CASSVPGLTPYGELFF,NA,TRBJ2-2,NA,TRBV7-9
TGTGCCAGCAGCTTTGGGGGTAGCGGGGAGACAAACACCGGGGAGCTGTTTTTT,CASSFGGSGETNTGELFF,NA,TRBJ2-2,TRBD2,TRBV5-5
TGCGCCAGCAGCCAACATCTTGGACAGGGCATGGGGGGAAACACCATATATTTT,CASSQHLGQGMGGNTIYF,once,TRBJ1-3,TRBD1,TRBV4-1
TGTGCCAGCAGTTACTCAGGTGGCCAGGGTCGATCACCCCTCCACTTT,CASSYSGGQGRSPLHF,NA,TRBJ1-6,NA,TRBV6-6
TGTGCCAGCAGCTTAGTAATTGAAGACAGGGATGGTTCACCCCTCCACTTT,CASSLVIEDRDGSPLHF,NA,TRBJ1-6,TRBD1,TRBV7-9